A selection of T cell receptor beta chains follows, all from one sample in a study of blood T cell repertoires in COVID-19. Here immunoSEQ multiplex PCR was the method, and the copy in TCRdb shows in-frame clones only, minus some. The profile shows around 130,000 clones, over 75% of them singletons. The sample taken for sequencing was peripheral blood. The receptors originated from a man aged 55 to 69 with acute or convalescent COVID-19. The CDR3 runs from the conserved cysteine through the conserved F or W. A D gene is named only where the DNA matches it firmly. For some rows the clone size is stated as once, few or many, or as a class when expanded; others skip it.

d_gene,v_gene,abundance,j_gene,len,CDR3nt,CDR3aa
TRBD1,TRBV28,-,TRBJ1-1,16,TGTGCCAGCAGCCGTCCGGGACAGACTTCGAACACTGAAGCTTTCTTT,CASSRPGQTSNTEAFF
-,TRBV21-1,-,TRBJ1-2,17,TGTGCCAGCAGCAAAGGTAGGACCCTGGGACAGGGACGGGGCTACACCTTC,CASSKGRTLGQGRGYTF
TRBD2,TRBV2,-,TRBJ2-1,14,TGTGCCAGCAGTCCCGACGGGGGGAACTATGAGCAGTTCTTC,CASSPDGGNYEQFF
-,TRBV9,-,TRBJ2-5,14,TGTGCCAGCAGCCCCCTCGACAGCGTCCGGGCCCAGTACTTC,CASSPLDSVRAQYF
TRBD1,TRBV7-9,-,TRBJ2-5,15,TGTGCCAGCAGCAACCGGGACAGGGGGCAAGAGACCCAGTACTTC,CASSNRDRGQETQYF
-,TRBV3-1/TRBV3-2,-,TRBJ2-7,14,TGTGCCAGCAGCCAAGATCTGGCCCTCTACGAGCAGTACTTC,CASSQDLALYEQYF
-,TRBV10-3,-,TRBJ1-1,16,TGTGCCATCAGTGAGTCGGTTGCAGGGTATGACACTGAAGCTTTCTTT,CAISESVAGYDTEAFF
TRBD1,TRBV27,-,TRBJ1-3,14,TGTGCCAGCTGGGCCAGGGGGCCTGGAAACACCATATATTTT,CASWARGPGNTIYF
-,TRBV5-4,-,TRBJ2-3,12,TGTGCCAGCAGCTTGACTGTAGATACGCAGTATTTT,CASSLTVDTQYF
-,TRBV19,-,TRBJ2-2,15,TGTGCCAGTAACCTACAAGGGGAGAACACCGGGGAGCTGTTTTTT,CASNLQGENTGELFF
-,TRBV10-3,once,TRBJ1-2,15,TGTGCCATCAGTGAGTCGTCGTCAGGGGCATATGGCTACACCTTC,CAISESSSGAYGYTF
-,TRBV14,-,TRBJ1-1,15,TGTGCCAGCAGCCAAGGGAGGCCCTGGGGCACTGAAGCTTTCTTT,CASSQGRPWGTEAFF
TRBD2,TRBV7-9,once,TRBJ2-1,14,TGTGCCAGCAGCTTACTGATAGCGGGAGACCCGATGTTCTTC,CASSLLIAGDPMFF
TRBD1,TRBV10-3,-,TRBJ1-6,15,TGTGCCATCAGGGACCCGGGACAGGGGGATTCACCCCTCCACTTT,CAIRDPGQGDSPLHF
-,TRBV2,-,TRBJ2-7,11,TGTGCCAGCGTGGGGCCCTCCGAGCAGTACTTC,CASVGPSEQYF
TRBD2,TRBV19,-,TRBJ2-1,13,TGTGCCAGTAGGAGCGGGAGTATGGGTGAGCAGTTCTTC,CASRSGSMGEQFF
-,TRBV20-1,-,TRBJ2-2,15,TGCAGTGCTAGTGGTCCCGGGGCGAACACCGGGGAGCTGTTTTTT,CSASGPGANTGELFF
TRBD1,TRBV5-5,-,TRBJ1-1,13,TGTGCCAGCAGCCAAGACAGGGAGGTGTCGGCTTTCTTT,CASSQDREVSAFF
-,TRBV6-5,-,TRBJ2-5,11,TGTGCCAGCAGTTACCGAGAGACCCAGTACTTC,CASSYRETQYF
-,TRBV6-1,-,TRBJ1-5,15,TGTGCCAGCAGTGAAGCGCGGGGAAGGGGTCAGCCCCAGCATTTT,CASSEARGRGQPQHF
TRBD1,TRBV2,-,TRBJ2-1,15,TGTGCCAGCAGGCCTCAGGGGGCGCGAGGGAATGAGCAGTTCTTC,CASRPQGARGNEQFF
-,TRBV4-1,-,TRBJ2-1,18,TGCGCCAGCAGCCAAGATCCCCACGCCTCCCGGGCCTACAATGAGCAGTTCTTC,CASSQDPHASRAYNEQFF
TRBD2,TRBV10-3,-,TRBJ2-1,16,TGTGCCATCAGTGAGCCGGGACTAGCGGGAGGGCCAGTCCTGTTCTTC,CAISEPGLAGGPVLFF
-,TRBV6-5,-,TRBJ1-5,14,TGTGCCAGCAGCTATAACAGGGACAATCAGCCCCAGCATTTT,CASSYNRDNQPQHF
-,TRBV11-2,-,TRBJ2-1,15,TGTGCCAGCAGCTTAGCGCTAGCCGCGGCTAATGAGCAGTTCTTC,CASSLALAAANEQFF
-,TRBV29-1,few,TRBJ2-5,10,TGCAGCGTGACAAGGGAGACCCAGTACTTC,CSVTRETQYF
-,TRBV6-2/TRBV6-3,-,TRBJ2-5,14,TGTGCCAGCACCCCCATAGCCAGGGCAGAGACCCAGTACTTC,CASTPIARAETQYF
TRBD1,TRBV28,-,TRBJ2-1,15,TGTGCCAGCAGTTCCTCCGGGACAGGGAAGAATGAGCAGTTCTTC,CASSSSGTGKNEQFF
TRBD1,TRBV19,-,TRBJ1-5,13,TGTGCCAGTACAGGGGACAGGCTACAGCCCCAGCATTTT,CASTGDRLQPQHF
-,TRBV5-5,-,TRBJ2-2,15,TGTGCCAGCAGCTCCGGGTACGCGAACACCGGGGAGCTGTTTTTT,CASSSGYANTGELFF
-,TRBV11-1,-,TRBJ2-2,13,TGTGCCAGCAGCTTACAGGCAGACGGGGAGCTGTTTTTT,CASSLQADGELFF
-,TRBV7-2,-,TRBJ2-7,15,TGTGCCAGCAGCTTAGCGACAGGCGAAGCCTACGAGCAGTACTTC,CASSLATGEAYEQYF
-,TRBV28,-,TRBJ1-2,15,TGTGCCAGCAGTCCCTACGGGGGGTTAGGCTATGGCTACACCTTC,CASSPYGGLGYGYTF
-,TRBV11-2,once,TRBJ2-1,11,TGTGCCAGCAGCTTAGGCGGTGAGCAGTTCTTC,CASSLGGEQFF